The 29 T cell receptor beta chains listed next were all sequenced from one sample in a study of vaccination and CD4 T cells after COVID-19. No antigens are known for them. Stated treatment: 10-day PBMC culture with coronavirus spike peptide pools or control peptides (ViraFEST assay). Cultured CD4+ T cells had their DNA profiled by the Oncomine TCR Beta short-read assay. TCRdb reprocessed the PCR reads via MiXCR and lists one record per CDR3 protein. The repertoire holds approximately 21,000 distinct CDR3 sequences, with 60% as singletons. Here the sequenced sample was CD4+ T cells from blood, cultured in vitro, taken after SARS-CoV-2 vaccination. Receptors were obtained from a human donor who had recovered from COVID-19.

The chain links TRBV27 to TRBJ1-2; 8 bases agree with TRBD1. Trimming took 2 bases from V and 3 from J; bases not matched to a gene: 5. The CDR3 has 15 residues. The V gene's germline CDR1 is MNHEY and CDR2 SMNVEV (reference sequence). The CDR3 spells CASSLGTGRHYGYTF. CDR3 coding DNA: TGTGCCAGCAGTTTAGGGACAGGTCGGCACTATGGCTACACCTTC.

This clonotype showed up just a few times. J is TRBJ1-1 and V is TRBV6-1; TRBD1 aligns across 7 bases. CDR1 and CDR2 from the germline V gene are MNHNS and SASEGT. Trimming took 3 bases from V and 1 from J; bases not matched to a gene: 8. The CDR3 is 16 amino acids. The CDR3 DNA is TGTGCCAGCAGTGAGAACGTTTACAGGGGGAACACTGAAGCTTTCTTT. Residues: CASSENVYRGNTEAFF.

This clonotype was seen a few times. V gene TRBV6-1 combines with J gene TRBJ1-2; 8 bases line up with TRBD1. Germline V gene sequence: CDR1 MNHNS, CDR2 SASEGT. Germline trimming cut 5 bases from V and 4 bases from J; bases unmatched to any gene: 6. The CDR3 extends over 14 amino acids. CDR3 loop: CASSPGQGSYGYTF. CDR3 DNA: TGTGCCAGCAGTCCCGGACAGGGCAGCTATGGCTACACCTTC.

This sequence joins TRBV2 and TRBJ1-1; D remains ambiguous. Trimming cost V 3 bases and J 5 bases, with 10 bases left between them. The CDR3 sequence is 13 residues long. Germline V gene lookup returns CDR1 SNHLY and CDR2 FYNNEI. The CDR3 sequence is CASSDLTGTEAFF. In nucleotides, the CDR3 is TGTGCCAGCAGTGACCTCACTGGAACTGAAGCTTTCTTT.

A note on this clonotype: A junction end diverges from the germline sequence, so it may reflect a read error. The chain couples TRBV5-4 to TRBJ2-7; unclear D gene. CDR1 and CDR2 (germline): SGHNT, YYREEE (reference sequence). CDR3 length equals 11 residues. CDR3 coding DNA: TGCGCCAGCAGCCTCTTGGAGGAGCAGTACTTC. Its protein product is CASSLLEEQYF.

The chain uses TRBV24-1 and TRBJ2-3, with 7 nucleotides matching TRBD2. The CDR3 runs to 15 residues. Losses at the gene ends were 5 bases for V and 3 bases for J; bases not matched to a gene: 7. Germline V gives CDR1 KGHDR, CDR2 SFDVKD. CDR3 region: CATSGSGGGTDTQYF. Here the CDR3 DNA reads TGTGCCACCAGTGGATCCGGGGGAGGGACAGATACGCAGTATTTT.

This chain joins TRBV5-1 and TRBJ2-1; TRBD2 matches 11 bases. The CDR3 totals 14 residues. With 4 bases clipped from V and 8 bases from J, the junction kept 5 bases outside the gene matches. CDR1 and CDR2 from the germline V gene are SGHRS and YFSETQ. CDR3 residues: CASSHPLAGDEQFF. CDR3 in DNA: TGCGCCAGCAGCCATCCACTAGCGGGGGATGAGCAGTTCTTC.

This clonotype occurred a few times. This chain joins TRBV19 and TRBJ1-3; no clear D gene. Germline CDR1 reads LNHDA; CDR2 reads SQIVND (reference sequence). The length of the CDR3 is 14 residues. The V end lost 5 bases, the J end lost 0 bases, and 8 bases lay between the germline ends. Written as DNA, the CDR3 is TGTGCCAGTAGTGATACAGCCTCTGGAAACACCATATATTTT. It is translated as CASSDTASGNTIYF.

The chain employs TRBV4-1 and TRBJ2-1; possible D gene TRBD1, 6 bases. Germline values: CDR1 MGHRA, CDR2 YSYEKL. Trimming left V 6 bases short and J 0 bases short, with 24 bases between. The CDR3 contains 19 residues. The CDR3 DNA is TGCGCCAGCAGTATCCGGGACATAAGTGGCGTGAGCTCCTACAATGAGCAGTTCTTC. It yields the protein CASSIRDISGVSSYNEQFF.

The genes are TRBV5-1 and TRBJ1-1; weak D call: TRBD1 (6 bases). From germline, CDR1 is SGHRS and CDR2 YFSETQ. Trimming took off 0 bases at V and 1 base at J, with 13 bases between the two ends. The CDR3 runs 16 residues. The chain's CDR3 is CASSLDGRGGNTEAFF. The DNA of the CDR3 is TGCGCCAGCAGCTTGGATGGCAGGGGAGGGAACACTGAAGCTTTCTTT.

The chain's CDR3 is CASSVGWSGYTF. The CDR3 DNA reads TGTGCCAGCAGCGTAGGGTGGAGTGGCTACACCTTC. The V gene is TRBV7-8, the J gene TRBJ1-2; D uncertain. This CDR3 region has 12 residues. Trimming stripped 5 bases from V and 7 bases from J, with 11 bases between. Germline assignment: CDR1 SGHVS and CDR2 FQNEAQ.

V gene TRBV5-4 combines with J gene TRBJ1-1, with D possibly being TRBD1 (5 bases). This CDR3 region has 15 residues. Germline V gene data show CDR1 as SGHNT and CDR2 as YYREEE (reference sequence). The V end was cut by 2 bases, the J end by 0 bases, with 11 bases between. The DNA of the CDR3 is TGTGCCAGCAGCTTTCTGAAGGGGATGAACACTGAAGCTTTCTTT. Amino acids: CASSFLKGMNTEAFF. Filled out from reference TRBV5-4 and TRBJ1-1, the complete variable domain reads ETGVTQSPTHLIKTRGQQVTLRCSSQSGHNTVSWYQQALGQGPQFIFQYYREEENGRGNFPPRFSGLQFPNYSSELNVNALELDDSALYLCASSFLKGMNTEAFFGQGTRLTVV.

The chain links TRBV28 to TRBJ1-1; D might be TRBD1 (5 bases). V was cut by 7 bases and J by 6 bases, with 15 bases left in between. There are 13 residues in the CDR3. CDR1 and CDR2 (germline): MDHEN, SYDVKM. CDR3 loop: CASNLDRAPEAFF. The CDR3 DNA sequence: TGTGCCAGCAACCTTGACAGAGCCCCTGAAGCTTTCTTT.

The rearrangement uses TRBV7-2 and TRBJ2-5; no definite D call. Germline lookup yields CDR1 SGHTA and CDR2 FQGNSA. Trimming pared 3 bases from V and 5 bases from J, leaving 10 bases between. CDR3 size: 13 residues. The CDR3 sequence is CASSFMVAETQYF. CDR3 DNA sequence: TGTGCCAGCAGCTTCATGGTGGCGGAGACCCAGTACTTC. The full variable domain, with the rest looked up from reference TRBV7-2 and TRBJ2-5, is GAGVSQSPSNKVTEKGKDVELRCDPISGHTALYWYRQSLGQGLEFLIYFQGNSAPDKSGLPSDRFSAERTGGSVSTLTIQRTQQEDSAVYLCASSFMVAETQYFGPGTRLLVL.

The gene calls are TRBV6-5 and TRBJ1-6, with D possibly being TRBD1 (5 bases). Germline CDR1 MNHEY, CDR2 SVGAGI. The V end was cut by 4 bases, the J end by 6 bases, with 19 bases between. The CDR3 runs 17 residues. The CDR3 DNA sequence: TGTGCCAGCAGTTCAATAGACGGACTCGGGACTAATTCACCCCTCCACTTT. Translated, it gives CASSSIDGLGTNSPLHF.

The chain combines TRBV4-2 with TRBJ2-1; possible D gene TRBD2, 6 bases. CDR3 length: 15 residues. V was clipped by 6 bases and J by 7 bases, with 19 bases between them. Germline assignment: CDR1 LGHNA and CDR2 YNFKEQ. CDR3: CASSLRAEGSNEQFF. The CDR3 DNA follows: TGTGCCAGCAGTCTACGGGCGGAGGGGTCAAATGAGCAGTTCTTC.

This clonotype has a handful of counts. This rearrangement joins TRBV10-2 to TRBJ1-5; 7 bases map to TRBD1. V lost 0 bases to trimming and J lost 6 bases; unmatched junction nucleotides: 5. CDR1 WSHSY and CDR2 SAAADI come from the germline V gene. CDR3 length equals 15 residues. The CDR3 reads CASSESSNRGQPQHF. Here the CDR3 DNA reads TGCGCCAGCAGTGAGTCATCGAACAGGGGTCAGCCCCAGCATTTT.

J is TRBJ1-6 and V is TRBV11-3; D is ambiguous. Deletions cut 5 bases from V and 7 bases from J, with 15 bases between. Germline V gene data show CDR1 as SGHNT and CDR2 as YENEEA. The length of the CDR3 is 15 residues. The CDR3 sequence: CASSPSPDNNSPLHF. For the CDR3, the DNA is TGTGCCAGCAGCCCAAGTCCCGATAACAATTCACCCCTCCACTTT.

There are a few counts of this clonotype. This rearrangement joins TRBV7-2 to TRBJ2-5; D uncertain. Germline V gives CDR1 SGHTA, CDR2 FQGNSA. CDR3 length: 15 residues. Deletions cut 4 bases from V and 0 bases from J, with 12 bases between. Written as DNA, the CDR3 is TGTGCCAGCAGCTCCCCCTCTTGGTACCAAGAGACCCAGTACTTC. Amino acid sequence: CASSSPSWYQETQYF.

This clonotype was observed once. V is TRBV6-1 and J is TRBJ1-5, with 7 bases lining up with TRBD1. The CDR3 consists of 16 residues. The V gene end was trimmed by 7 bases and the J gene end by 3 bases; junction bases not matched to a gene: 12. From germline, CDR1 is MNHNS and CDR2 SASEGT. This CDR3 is CASKDDRDFDNQPQHF. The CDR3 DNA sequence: TGTGCCAGCAAGGACGACAGGGACTTTGACAATCAGCCCCAGCATTTT.

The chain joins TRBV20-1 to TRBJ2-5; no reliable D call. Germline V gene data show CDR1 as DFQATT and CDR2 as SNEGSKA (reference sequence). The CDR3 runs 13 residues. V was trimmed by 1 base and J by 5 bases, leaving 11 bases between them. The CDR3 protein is CSARVPLLETQYF. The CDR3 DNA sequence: TGCAGTGCTAGAGTGCCGTTACTGGAGACCCAGTACTTC.

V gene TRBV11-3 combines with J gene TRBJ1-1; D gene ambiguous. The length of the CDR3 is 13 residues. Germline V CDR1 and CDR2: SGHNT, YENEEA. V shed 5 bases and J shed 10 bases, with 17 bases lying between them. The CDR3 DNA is TGTGCCAGCAGCGCCCTTATCGGCAAAATAGCTTTCTTT. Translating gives CASSALIGKIAFF.

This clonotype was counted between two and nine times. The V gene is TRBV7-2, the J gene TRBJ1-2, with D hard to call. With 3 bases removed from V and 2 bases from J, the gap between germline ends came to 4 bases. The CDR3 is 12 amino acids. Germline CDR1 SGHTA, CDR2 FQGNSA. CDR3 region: CASSFENYGYTF. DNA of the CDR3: TGTGCCAGCAGCTTTGAGAACTATGGCTACACCTTC.

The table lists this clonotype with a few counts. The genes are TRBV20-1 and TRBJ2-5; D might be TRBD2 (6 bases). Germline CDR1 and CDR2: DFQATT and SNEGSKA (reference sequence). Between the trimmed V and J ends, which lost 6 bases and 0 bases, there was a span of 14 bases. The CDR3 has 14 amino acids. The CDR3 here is CSALLGRYQETQYF. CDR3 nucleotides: TGCAGTGCCCTCTTAGGGAGGTACCAAGAGACCCAGTACTTC.

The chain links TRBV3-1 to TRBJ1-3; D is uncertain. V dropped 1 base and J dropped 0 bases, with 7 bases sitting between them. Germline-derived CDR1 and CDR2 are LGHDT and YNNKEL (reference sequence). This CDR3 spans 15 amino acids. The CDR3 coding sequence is TGTGCCAGCAGCCAAGCCCATCTCTCTGGAAACACCATATATTTT. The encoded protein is CASSQAHLSGNTIYF.

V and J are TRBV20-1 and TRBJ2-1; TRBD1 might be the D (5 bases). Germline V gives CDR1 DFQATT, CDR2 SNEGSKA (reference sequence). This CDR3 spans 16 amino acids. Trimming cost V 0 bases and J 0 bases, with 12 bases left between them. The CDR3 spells CSARDRVSSSYNEQFF. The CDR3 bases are TGCAGTGCTAGAGACAGGGTTTCTAGCTCCTACAATGAGCAGTTCTTC.

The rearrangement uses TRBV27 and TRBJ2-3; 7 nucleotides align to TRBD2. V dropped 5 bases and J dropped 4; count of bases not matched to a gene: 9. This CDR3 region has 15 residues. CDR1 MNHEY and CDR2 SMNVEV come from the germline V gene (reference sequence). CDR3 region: CASSQGLAGADTQYF. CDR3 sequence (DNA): TGTGCCAGCAGTCAAGGACTGGCGGGGGCAGATACGCAGTATTTT.

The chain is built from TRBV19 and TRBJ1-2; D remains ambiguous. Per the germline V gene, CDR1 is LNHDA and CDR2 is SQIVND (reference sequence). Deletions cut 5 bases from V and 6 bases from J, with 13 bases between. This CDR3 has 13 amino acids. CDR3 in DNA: TGTGCCAGTAGTTTCACCCGGGCCCATGGCTACACCTTC. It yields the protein CASSFTRAHGYTF.

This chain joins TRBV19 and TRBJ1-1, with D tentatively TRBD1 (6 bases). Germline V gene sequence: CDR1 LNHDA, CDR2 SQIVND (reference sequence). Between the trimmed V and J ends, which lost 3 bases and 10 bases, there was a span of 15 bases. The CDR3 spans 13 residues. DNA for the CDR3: TGTGCCAGTAGTATTGGGGGGACAACCCGAGCTTTCTTT. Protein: CASSIGGTTRAFF.